Listed below are T cell receptor beta chains from one sample, sequenced in a study of T cell responses to AZD1222 COVID-19 vaccine. Clones were sequenced by immunoSEQ multiplex PCR, and TCRdb holds only the in-frame ones, with some missing. The table includes roughly 150,000 clones, approximately 91% detected once. Sequences were derived from peripheral blood, sampled 28 days after the second AZD1222 dose. The receptors originated from an adult who received the AZD1222 COVID-19 vaccine. CDR3s include the opening cysteine and the closing phenylalanine or tryptophan. A D gene is named only where the DNA matches it firmly. Size is stated for part of the rows, as once, few or many counts, or as a class when the clone is expanded.

j_call: TRBJ2-5
d_call: TRBD2
clone_size: -
v_call: TRBV12-5
cdr3_nt: TGTGCTAGTGGTTGGATGGGACTAGCGGGGGAGACCCAGTACTTC
cdr3_aa: CASGWMGLAGETQYF

j_call: TRBJ1-4
d_call: TRBD1
clone_size: -
v_call: TRBV6-2/TRBV6-3
cdr3_nt: TGTGCCAGCAGTTACAGGGGGCTTGAAAAACTGTTTTTT
cdr3_aa: CASSYRGLEKLFF

j_call: TRBJ2-3
d_call: -
clone_size: -
v_call: TRBV5-1
cdr3_nt: TGCGCCAGCAGCTTGTCTGGGTTCCCAGATACGCAGTATTTT
cdr3_aa: CASSLSGFPDTQYF

j_call: TRBJ2-7
d_call: TRBD1
clone_size: -
v_call: TRBV2
cdr3_nt: TGTGCCAGCAGTCCGGGACAGGGGGCGAGTGAGCAGTACTTC
cdr3_aa: CASSPGQGASEQYF

j_call: TRBJ1-2
d_call: TRBD1
clone_size: -
v_call: TRBV25-1
cdr3_nt: TGTGCCAGCAGTGAATCTCGCACAGGGGAAGTCTATGGCTACACCTTC
cdr3_aa: CASSESRTGEVYGYTF

j_call: TRBJ2-7
d_call: TRBD2
clone_size: few
v_call: TRBV18
cdr3_nt: TGTGCCAGCTCCCCTCGCGTCCCGGGCCGCGGGGGGAGCTACGAGCAGTACTTC
cdr3_aa: CASSPRVPGRGGSYEQYF

j_call: TRBJ2-1
d_call: -
clone_size: -
v_call: TRBV7-2
cdr3_nt: TGTGCCAGCAGCGGAGGAGGGAGCTCCTACAATGAGCAGTTCTTC
cdr3_aa: CASSGGGSSYNEQFF

j_call: TRBJ1-5
d_call: -
clone_size: -
v_call: TRBV15
cdr3_nt: TGTGCCACCAGCAGAGATCGGCGGACAAGCAATCAGCCCCAGCATTTT
cdr3_aa: CATSRDRRTSNQPQHF

j_call: TRBJ1-6
d_call: TRBD1
clone_size: -
v_call: TRBV5-1
cdr3_nt: TGCGCCAGCAGCTTGGAGGGGGCGCGTCAATCACCCCTCCACTTT
cdr3_aa: CASSLEGARQSPLHF

j_call: TRBJ2-2
d_call: -
clone_size: -
v_call: TRBV6-2/TRBV6-3
cdr3_nt: TGTGCCAGCAGCCATGGGGTACGAACACGGGAGACCGGGGAGCTGTTTTTT
cdr3_aa: CASSHGVRTRETGELFF

j_call: TRBJ2-7
d_call: TRBD1
clone_size: few
v_call: TRBV5-1
cdr3_nt: TGCGCCAGCAGCTTGGGGGGACAGGGTTACGAGCAGTACTTC
cdr3_aa: CASSLGGQGYEQYF

j_call: TRBJ2-2
d_call: -
clone_size: -
v_call: TRBV3-1/TRBV3-2
cdr3_nt: TGTGCCAGCAGCCGTACCAGTAAACCCACCGGGGAGCTGTTTTTT
cdr3_aa: CASSRTSKPTGELFF

j_call: TRBJ2-5
d_call: TRBD2
clone_size: few
v_call: TRBV7-2
cdr3_nt: TGTGCCAGCAGCACCACCGGGACTAGCAACACCCAGTACTTC
cdr3_aa: CASSTTGTSNTQYF

j_call: TRBJ2-3
d_call: -
clone_size: -
v_call: TRBV2
cdr3_nt: TGTGCCAGCAATAAGGTAGATACGCAGTATTTT
cdr3_aa: CASNKVDTQYF

j_call: TRBJ2-1
d_call: TRBD2
clone_size: -
v_call: TRBV5-1
cdr3_nt: TGCGCCAGCAGCTTGGTGACTAGCGGGAACAATGAGCAGTTCTTC
cdr3_aa: CASSLVTSGNNEQFF

j_call: TRBJ2-1
d_call: -
clone_size: -
v_call: TRBV19
cdr3_nt: TGTGCCAGTAGTATTACAGGGGGCGGGGGGCGGGGGCAGTTCTTC
cdr3_aa: CASSITGGGGRGQFF

j_call: TRBJ2-7
d_call: TRBD1
clone_size: -
v_call: TRBV10-3
cdr3_nt: TGTGCCATCAGTCTTGACAGGGGTAACTACGAGCAGTACTTC
cdr3_aa: CAISLDRGNYEQYF

j_call: TRBJ1-1
d_call: -
clone_size: -
v_call: TRBV2
cdr3_nt: TGTGCCAGCAGTGAATCCCCTGTTGGGGAACTCGACAGGTCCTTT
cdr3_aa: CASSESPVGELDRSF

j_call: TRBJ1-1
d_call: -
clone_size: -
v_call: TRBV9
cdr3_nt: TGTGCCAGCAGCGTAGACGGGGTGAGTGAAGCTTTCTTT
cdr3_aa: CASSVDGVSEAFF

j_call: TRBJ1-3
d_call: -
clone_size: -
v_call: TRBV11-2
cdr3_nt: TGTGCCAGCAGCTTAGATGGGGTCAGTGGAAACACCATATATTTT
cdr3_aa: CASSLDGVSGNTIYF

j_call: TRBJ1-6
d_call: -
clone_size: -
v_call: TRBV27
cdr3_nt: TGTGCCAGCGGCTTGAATTCACCCCTCCACTTT
cdr3_aa: CASGLNSPLHF

j_call: TRBJ2-7
d_call: TRBD1
clone_size: -
v_call: TRBV11-2
cdr3_nt: TGTGCCAGCAGCTTAGTCGGGACAGGGGAGTACGAGCAGTACTTC
cdr3_aa: CASSLVGTGEYEQYF

j_call: TRBJ1-5
d_call: TRBD1
clone_size: few
v_call: TRBV28
cdr3_nt: TGTGCCAGCCGGGACAGGCTCGGGGCAAATCAGCCCCAGCATTTT
cdr3_aa: CASRDRLGANQPQHF

j_call: TRBJ1-2
d_call: -
clone_size: -
v_call: TRBV6-6
cdr3_nt: TGTGCCAGCAGTTGGGGGGTGGACTATGGCTACACCTTC
cdr3_aa: CASSWGVDYGYTF

j_call: TRBJ2-1
d_call: -
clone_size: -
v_call: TRBV11-2
cdr3_nt: TGTGCCAGCAGCTTAAGTAGTCGGGAGCAGTTCTTC
cdr3_aa: CASSLSSREQFF

j_call: TRBJ1-3
d_call: -
clone_size: -
v_call: TRBV15
cdr3_nt: TGTGCCACCAGCAGAGATCCAACCTTTGAAAACACCATATATTTT
cdr3_aa: CATSRDPTFENTIYF

j_call: TRBJ2-2
d_call: TRBD2
clone_size: once
v_call: TRBV9
cdr3_nt: TGTGCCAGCAGCGTAGCCCCTAGCGGGAGAGCCGGGGAGCTGTTTTTT
cdr3_aa: CASSVAPSGRAGELFF